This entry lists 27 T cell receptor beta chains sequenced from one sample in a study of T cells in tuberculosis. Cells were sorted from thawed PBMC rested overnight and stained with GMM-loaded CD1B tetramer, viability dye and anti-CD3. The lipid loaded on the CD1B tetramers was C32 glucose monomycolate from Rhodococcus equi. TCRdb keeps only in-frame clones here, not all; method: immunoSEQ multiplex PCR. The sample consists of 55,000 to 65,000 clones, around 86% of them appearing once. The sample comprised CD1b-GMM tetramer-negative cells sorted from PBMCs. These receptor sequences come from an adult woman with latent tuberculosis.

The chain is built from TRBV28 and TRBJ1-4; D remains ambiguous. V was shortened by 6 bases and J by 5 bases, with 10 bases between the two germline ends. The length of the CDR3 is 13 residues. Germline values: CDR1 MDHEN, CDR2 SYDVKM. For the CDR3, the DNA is TGTGCCAGCAGCGTGATGAGCAATGAAAAACTGTTTTTT. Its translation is CASSVMSNEKLFF.

CDR3 residues: CASSWSGRFWSPLHF. CDR3 coding DNA: TGTGCCAGCAGCTGGTCAGGCCGGTTTTGGTCACCCCTCCACTTT. J is TRBJ1-6 and V is TRBV7-2; D is ambiguous. The CDR3 extends over 15 amino acids. Trimming removed 4 bases at V and 10 bases at J, with 17 bases between. Germline V lookup: CDR1 SGHTA, CDR2 FQGNSA.

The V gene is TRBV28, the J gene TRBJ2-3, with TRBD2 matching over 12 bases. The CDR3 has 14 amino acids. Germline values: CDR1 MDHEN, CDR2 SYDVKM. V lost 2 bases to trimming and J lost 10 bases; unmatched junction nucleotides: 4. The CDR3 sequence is CASSLLAGGSPQYF. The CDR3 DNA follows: TGTGCCAGCAGTTTACTAGCGGGAGGGTCTCCGCAGTATTTT.

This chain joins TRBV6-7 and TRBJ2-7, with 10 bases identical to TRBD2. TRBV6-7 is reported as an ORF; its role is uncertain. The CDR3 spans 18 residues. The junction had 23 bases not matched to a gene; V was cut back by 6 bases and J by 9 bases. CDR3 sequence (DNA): TGTGCCAGCAGCCAGATCCGAGCCGCTAGCGGGGGTCTTCGTGTGCAGTACTTC. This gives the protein CASSQIRAASGGLRVQYF.

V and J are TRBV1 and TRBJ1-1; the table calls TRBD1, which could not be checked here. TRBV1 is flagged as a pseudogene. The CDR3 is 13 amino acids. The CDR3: CTSSQHPGVKAFF. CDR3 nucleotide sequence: TGCACCAGCAGCCAACACCCAGGGGTTAAAGCTTTCTTT.

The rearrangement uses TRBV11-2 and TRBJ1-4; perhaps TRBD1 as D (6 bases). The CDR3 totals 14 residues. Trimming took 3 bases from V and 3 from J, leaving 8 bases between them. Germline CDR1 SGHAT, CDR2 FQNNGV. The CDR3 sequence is CASSFRGSNEKLFF. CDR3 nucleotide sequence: TGTGCCAGCAGCTTCAGGGGATCTAATGAAAAACTGTTTTTT.

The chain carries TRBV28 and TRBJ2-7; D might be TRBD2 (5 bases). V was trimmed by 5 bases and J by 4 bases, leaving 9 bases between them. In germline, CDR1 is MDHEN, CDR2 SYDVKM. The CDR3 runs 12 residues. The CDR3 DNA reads TGTGCCAGCAGTCTTGGGAGATACGAGCAGTACTTC. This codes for CASSLGRYEQYF. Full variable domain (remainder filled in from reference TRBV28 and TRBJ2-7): DVKVTQSSRYLVKRTGEKVFLECVQDMDHENMFWYRQDPGLGLRLIYFSYDVKMKEKGDIPEGYSVSREKKERFSLILESASTNQTSMYLCASSLGRYEQYFGPGTRLTVT.

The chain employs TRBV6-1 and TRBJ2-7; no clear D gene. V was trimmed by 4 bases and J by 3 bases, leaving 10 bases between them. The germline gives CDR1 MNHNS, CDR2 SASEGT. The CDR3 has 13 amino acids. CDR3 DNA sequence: TGTGCCAGCAGTGGGGCCACCCACTACGAGCAGTACTTC. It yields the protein CASSGATHYEQYF.

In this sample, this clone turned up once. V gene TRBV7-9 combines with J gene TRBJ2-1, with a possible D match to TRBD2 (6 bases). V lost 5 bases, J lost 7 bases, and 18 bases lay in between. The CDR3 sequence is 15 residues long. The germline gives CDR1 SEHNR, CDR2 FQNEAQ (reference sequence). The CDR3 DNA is TGTGCCAGCAGCCACGAGGTCGGGAGTTGGAATGAGCAGTTCTTC. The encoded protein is CASSHEVGSWNEQFF.

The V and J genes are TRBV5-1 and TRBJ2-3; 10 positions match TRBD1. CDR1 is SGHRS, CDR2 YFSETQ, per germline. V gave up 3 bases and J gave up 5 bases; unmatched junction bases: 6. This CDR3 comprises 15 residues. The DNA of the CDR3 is TGCGCCAGCAGCTCAGACAGGGGGCTGGTAGATACGCAGTATTTT. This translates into CASSSDRGLVDTQYF.

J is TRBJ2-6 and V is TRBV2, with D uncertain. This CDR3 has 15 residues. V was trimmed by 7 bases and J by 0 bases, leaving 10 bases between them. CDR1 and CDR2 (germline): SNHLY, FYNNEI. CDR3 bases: TGTGCCAGCATAAGAACAGACTCTGGGGCCAACGTCCTGACTTTC. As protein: CASIRTDSGANVLTF.

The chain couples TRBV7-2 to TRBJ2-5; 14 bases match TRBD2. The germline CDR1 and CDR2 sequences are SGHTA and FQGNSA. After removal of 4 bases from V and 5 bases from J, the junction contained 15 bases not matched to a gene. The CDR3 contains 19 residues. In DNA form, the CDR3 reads TGTGCCAGCAGCTCACGGACTAGCGGGGGGTTTGCTAGGGGGGAGACCCAGTACTTC. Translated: CASSSRTSGGFARGETQYF.

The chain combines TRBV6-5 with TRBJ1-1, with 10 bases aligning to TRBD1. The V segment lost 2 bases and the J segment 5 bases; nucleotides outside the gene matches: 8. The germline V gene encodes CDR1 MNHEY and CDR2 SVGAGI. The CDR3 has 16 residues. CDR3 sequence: CASSYDVDRGFTEAFF. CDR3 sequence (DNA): TGTGCCAGCAGTTACGACGTGGACAGGGGGTTTACTGAAGCTTTCTTT.

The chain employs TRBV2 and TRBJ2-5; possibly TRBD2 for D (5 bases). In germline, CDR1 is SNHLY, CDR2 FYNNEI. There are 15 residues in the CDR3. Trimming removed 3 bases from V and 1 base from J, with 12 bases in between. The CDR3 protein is CASSERVLTQETQYF. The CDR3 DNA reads TGTGCCAGCAGTGAGAGGGTTCTAACCCAAGAGACCCAGTACTTC.

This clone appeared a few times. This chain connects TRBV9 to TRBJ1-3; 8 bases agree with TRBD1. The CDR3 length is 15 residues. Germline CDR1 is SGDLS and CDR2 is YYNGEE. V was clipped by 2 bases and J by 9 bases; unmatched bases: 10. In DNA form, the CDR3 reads TGTGCCAGCAGCGTGACTGGCGACAGGGGAGCCACCATATATTTT. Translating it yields CASSVTGDRGATIYF.

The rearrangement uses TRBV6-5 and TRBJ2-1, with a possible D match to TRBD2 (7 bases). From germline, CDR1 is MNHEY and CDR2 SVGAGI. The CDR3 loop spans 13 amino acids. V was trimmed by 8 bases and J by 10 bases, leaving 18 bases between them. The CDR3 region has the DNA TGTGCCAGCCAAAGGGGGGGGCGGCACGAGCAGTTCTTC. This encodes CASQRGGRHEQFF.

The CDR3 bases are TGTGCCAGCAGCTCTGGACAGTCGAGAGGCTACACCTTC. It is translated as CASSSGQSRGYTF. V gene TRBV6-6 combines with J gene TRBJ1-2, with D possibly matching TRBD1 (6 bases). Trimming stripped 6 bases from V and 8 bases from J, with 16 bases between. CDR3 length equals 13 residues. Per germline, CDR1 MNHNY and CDR2 SVGAGI (reference sequence).

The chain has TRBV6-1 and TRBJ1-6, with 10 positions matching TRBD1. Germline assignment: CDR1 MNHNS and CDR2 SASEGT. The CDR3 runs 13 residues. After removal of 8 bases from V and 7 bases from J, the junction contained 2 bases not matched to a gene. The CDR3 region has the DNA TGTGCCAGCGGGGACAGGGGAAATTCACCCCTCCACTTT. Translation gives CASGDRGNSPLHF.

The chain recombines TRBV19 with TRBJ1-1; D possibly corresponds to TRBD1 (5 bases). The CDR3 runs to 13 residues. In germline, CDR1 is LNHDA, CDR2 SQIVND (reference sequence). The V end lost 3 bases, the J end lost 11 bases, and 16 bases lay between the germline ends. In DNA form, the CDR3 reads TGTGCCAGTAGTATCGAGCAGGGAAAGGTGGCTTTCTTT. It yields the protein CASSIEQGKVAFF.

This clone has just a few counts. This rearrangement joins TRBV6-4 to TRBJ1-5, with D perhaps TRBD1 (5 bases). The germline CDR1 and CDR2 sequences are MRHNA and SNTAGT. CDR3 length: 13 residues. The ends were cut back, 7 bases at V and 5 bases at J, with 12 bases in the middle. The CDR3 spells CASMGPSDQPQHF. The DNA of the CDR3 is TGTGCCAGCATGGGGCCGTCCGATCAGCCCCAGCATTTT.

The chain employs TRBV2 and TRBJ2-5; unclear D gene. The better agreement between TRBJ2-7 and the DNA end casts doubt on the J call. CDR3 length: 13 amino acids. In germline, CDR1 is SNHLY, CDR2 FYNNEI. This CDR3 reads CASSGAGSYEQYF. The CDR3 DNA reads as TGTGCCAGCAGTGGGGCAGGCTCCTACGAGCAGTACTTC.

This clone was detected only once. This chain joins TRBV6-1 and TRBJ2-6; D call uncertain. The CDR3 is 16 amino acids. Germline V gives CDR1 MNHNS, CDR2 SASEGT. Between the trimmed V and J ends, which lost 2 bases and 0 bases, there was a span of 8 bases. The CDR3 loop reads CASSEQFNSGANVLTF. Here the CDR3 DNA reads TGTGCCAGCAGTGAACAGTTTAACTCTGGGGCCAACGTCCTGACTTTC.

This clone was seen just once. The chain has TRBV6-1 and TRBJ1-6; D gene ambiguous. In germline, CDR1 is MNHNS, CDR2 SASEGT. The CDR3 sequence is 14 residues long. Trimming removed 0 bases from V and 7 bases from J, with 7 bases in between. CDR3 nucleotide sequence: TGTGCCAGCAGTGAAGCGCCCCAGAATTCACCCCTCCACTTT. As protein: CASSEAPQNSPLHF.

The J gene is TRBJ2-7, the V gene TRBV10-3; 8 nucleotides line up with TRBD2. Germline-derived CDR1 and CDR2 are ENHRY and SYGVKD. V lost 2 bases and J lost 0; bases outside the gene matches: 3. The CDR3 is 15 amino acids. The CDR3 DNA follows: TGTGCCATCAGTGAGCGGGGGGGAAGCTCCTACGAGCAGTACTTC. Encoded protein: CAISERGGSSYEQYF.

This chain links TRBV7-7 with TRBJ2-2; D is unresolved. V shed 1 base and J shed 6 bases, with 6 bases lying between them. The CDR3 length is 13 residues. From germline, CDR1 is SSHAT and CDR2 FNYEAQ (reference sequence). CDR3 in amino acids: CASSLEAAGELFF. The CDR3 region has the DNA TGTGCCAGCAGCTTAGAGGCGGCCGGGGAGCTGTTTTTT.

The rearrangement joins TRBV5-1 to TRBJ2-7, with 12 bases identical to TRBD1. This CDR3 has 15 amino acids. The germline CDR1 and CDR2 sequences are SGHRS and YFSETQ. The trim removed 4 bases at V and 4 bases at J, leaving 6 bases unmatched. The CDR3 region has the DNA TGCGCCAGCAGCGACTCGGGACAGGGGGCTTACGAGCAGTACTTC. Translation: CASSDSGQGAYEQYF.

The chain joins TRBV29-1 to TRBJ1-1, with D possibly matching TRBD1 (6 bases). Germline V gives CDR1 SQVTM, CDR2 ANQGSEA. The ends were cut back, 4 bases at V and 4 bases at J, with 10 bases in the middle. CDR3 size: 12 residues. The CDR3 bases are TGCAGCGTTGGGGGGCCGAGCACTGAAGCTTTCTTT. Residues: CSVGGPSTEAFF.